The sequence of this T cell receptor (beta chain) was determined in a study of blood T cell repertoires in COVID-19. Some clones are missing from TCRdb's copy, which holds only in-frame ones; the method was immunoSEQ multiplex PCR. The repertoire consists of under 130,000 clones, with almost 90% occurring once and the leading ten covering about 3.2%. This CDR3 is built from 16 residues. The V end was cut by 8 bases, the J end by 3 bases, with 23 bases between. Germline CDR1 and CDR2: MGHDK and SYGVNS. The clonotype was recovered from a human donor in a cohort sampled during active COVID-19. The sample was peripheral blood. V is TRBV25-1 and J is TRBJ2-7, with a weak D call TRBD2 (7 bases). The CDR3 sequence: CASAPRGGFSFYEQYF. The CDR3 DNA reads as TGTGCCAGCGCCCCGAGGGGGGGCTTCAGCTTCTACGAGCAGTACTTC.